This T cell receptor (beta chain) is from a study of T cell responses to AZD1222 COVID-19 vaccine. The method was immunoSEQ multiplex PCR; TCRdb's version includes in-frame clones alone and lacks a portion of them. The repertoire consists of around 180,000 clones, with 92% occurring once and the leading ten covering around 9.3%. The germline V gene encodes CDR1 LNHDA and CDR2 SQIVND (reference sequence). This CDR3 has 16 residues. Trimming shortened V by 6 bases and J by 0 bases, and 17 bases separated the two germline ends. The input for sequencing was peripheral blood, taken on day 0 of AZD1222 vaccination. This clonotype was obtained from an adult in good health. This chain uses TRBV19 with TRBJ2-5; perhaps TRBD2 as D (5 bases). Written as DNA, the CDR3 is TGTGCCAGTAGCTTTAGAGGAGGATCGTACCAAGAGACCCAGTACTTC. This encodes CASSFRGGSYQETQYF.